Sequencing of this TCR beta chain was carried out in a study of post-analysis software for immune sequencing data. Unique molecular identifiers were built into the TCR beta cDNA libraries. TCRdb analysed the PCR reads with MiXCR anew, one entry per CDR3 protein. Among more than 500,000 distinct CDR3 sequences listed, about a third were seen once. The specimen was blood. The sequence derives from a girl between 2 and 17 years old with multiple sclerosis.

Here the CDR3 DNA reads TGTGCCAGCAGCTACGTCGTTAGCCGGGGGGAGACCCAGTACTTC. Protein sequence: CASSYVVSRGETQYF. The chain recombines TRBV7-2 with TRBJ2-7; weak D call: TRBD2 (6 bases). The better agreement between TRBJ2-5 and the DNA end casts doubt on the J call. Germline V gives CDR1 SGHTA, CDR2 FQGNSA. This CDR3 has 15 residues.